This T cell receptor beta chain was recovered during a study of sequential checkpoint blockade in melanoma. Across the whole study: Arm A got nivolumab then ipilimumab; arm B the reverse, 1:1. After nivolumab or ipilimumab alone, about two dozen patients had week-13 rebiopsies. About 88 pretreatment tumor DNA samples were TCRβ immunosequenced.

The repertoire was sequenced with immunoSEQ multiplex PCR; TCRdb's copy has only in-frame clones and lacks some. The profile covers approximately 2,300 clones, with approximately 22% appearing a single time and over 15% taken by the ten largest. Treatment given: randomized to nivolumab then ipilimumab (arm A) or the reverse (arm B). This CDR3 spans 16 amino acids. CDR1 and CDR2 from the germline V gene are SGHNT and YENEEA. The ends were cut back, 3 bases at V and 7 bases at J, with 18 bases in the middle. The sequences come from tumor tissue (inferred from file names), collected from a patient given nivolumab and ipilimumab in sequence. The J gene is TRBJ1-4, the V gene TRBV11-3; weak D call: TRBD1 (6 bases). This receptor was obtained from a human donor with melanoma. The CDR3 spells CASSLGGRARSEKLFF. Here the CDR3 DNA reads TGTGCCAGCAGCTTGGGGGGGCGGGCGAGGAGTGAAAAACTGTTTTTT.